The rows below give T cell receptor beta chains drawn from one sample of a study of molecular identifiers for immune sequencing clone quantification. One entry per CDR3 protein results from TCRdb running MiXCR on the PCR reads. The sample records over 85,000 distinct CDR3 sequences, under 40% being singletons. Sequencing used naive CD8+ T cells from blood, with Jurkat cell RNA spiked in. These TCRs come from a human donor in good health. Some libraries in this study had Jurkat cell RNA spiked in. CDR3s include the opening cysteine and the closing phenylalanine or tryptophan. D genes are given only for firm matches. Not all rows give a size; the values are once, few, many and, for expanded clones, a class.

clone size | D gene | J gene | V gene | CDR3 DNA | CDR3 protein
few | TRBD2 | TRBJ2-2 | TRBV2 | TGTGCCAGCAGGGAAAGGACTAGCACCGGGGAGCTGTTTTTT | CASRERTSTGELFF
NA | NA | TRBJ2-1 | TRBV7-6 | TGTGCCAGCAGCGTAGAGGGCCTCGGTGAGCAGATCTTC | CASSVEGLGEQIF
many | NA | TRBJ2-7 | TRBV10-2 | TGCGCCAGCGGGGAGTGGCACGAGCAGTACTTC | CASGEWHEQYF
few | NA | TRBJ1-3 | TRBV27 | TGTGCCAGCAGTTTTGGCCCGTCCAACACCATATATTTT | CASSFGPSNTIYF
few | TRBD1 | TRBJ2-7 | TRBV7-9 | TGTGCCAGCAGTTCCCGCGGGACAGGGAACTACGAGCAGTACTTC | CASSSRGTGNYEQYF
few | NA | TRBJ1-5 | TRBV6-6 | TGTGCCAGCGGGGAACAGACGTATAGCAATCAGCCCCAGCATTTT | CASGEQTYSNQPQHF
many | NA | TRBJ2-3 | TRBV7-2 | TGTGCCAGCAGCTTATTCGTCCGCGGGCTAGCAGATACGCAGTATTTT | CASSLFVRGLADTQYF
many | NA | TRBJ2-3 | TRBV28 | TGTGCCAGCAGTTTATTTTCGGTGACACGGTTCACAGATACGCAGTATTTT | CASSLFSVTRFTDTQYF
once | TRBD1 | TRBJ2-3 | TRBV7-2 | TGTGCCAGCAGATTTACAGGGGGCCGCACAGATACGCAGTATTTT | CASRFTGGRTDTQYF
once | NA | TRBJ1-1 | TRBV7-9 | TGTGCCAGCAGCTTAGCGCGTACAACGAACACTGAAGCTTTCTTT | CASSLARTTNTEAFF
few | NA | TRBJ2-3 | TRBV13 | TGTGCCAGCAGCTTAGGACGGGGGACAACAGATACGCAGTATTTT | CASSLGRGTTDTQYF
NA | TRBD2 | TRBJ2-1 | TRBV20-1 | TGCAGTGCGAGTGGAGGGCTAGCGGGAGGTTACGATGAGCAGTTCTTC | CSASGGLAGGYDEQFF
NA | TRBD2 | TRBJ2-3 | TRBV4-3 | TGCGCCAGCAGCCAATCCGGGGGAGGGCCCGCGGATACGCAGTATTTT | CASSQSGGGPADTQYF
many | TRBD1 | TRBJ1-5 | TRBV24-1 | TGTGCCACCAGTGATTCGGCAGGGGGCTTTCAGCCCCAGCATTTT | CATSDSAGGFQPQHF
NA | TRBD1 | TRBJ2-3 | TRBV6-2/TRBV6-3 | TGTGCCAGCAGTTACGGGGACAGGGGCACAGATACGCAGTATTTT | CASSYGDRGTDTQYF
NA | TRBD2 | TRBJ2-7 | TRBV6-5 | TGTGCCAGCAGTTACTCTGGGAGGGCGTACGAGCAGTACTTC | CASSYSGRAYEQYF
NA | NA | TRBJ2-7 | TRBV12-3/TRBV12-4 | TGTGCCAGCAGAGGTTTCTACGAGCAGTACTTC | CASRGFYEQYF
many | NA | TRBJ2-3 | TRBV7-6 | TGTGCCAGCAGCCTTATGGGCGGCACAGATACGCAGTATTTT | CASSLMGGTDTQYF
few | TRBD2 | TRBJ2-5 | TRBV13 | TGTGCCAGCAGCTTATTTTCGACTAGCGAGGAGACCCAGTACTTC | CASSLFSTSEETQYF
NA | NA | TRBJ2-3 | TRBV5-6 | TGTGCCAGCGGCTCGGGGGCGGATACGCAGTATTTT | CASGSGADTQYF
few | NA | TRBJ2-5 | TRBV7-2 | TGTGCCAGCAGCTTAGCGGTGGGTCCACAAGAGACCCAGTACTTC | CASSLAVGPQETQYF
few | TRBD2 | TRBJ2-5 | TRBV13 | TGTGCCAGCAGCTTAGGGCTAGCGGGAGTCCAAGAGACCCAGTACTTC | CASSLGLAGVQETQYF
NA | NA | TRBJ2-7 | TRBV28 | TGTGCCAGCAGTCCCCCCCCGGGTCCAGGAACTGCGACCTACGAGCAGTACTTC | CASSPPPGPGTATYEQYF
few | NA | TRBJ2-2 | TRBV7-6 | TGTGCCAGCAGCTTGGGTCGGATCACCGGGGAGCTGTTTTTT | CASSLGRITGELFF
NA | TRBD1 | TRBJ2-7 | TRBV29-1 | TGCAGCGCCTCGACAGGGTCCTACGAGCAGTACTTC | CSASTGSYEQYF
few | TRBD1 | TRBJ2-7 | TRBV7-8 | TGTGCCAGCAGCTTGTCCGGGACAGGGGGCTCCTACGAGCAGTACTTC | CASSLSGTGGSYEQYF
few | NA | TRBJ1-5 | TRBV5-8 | TGTGCCAGCAGCTTGGGCCTCAATCAGCCCCAGCATTTT | CASSLGLNQPQHF
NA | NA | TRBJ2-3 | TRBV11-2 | TGTGCCAGCAGCTTGGAGTACCGACTAGTCACAGATACGCAGTATTTT | CASSLEYRLVTDTQYF
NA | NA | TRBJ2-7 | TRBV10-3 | TGTGCCATCAGTGAGGCGTACGAGCAGTACTTC | CAISEAYEQYF
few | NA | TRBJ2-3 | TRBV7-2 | TGTGCCAGCAGCCCCCCACCAGATACGCAGTATTTT | CASSPPPDTQYF
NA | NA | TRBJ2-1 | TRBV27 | TGTGCCAGCAGTAAACTAGCGAGAGGGGGGGCGAATGAGCAGTTCTTC | CASSKLARGGANEQFF
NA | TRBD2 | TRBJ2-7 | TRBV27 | TGTGCCAGCAGTTTAGTGGGGGAGGGCCCCTACGAGCAGTACTTC | CASSLVGEGPYEQYF
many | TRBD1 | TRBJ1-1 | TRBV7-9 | TGTGCCAGCAGCCAAACGGGACAGTTCATCCCTGAAGCTTTCTTT | CASSQTGQFIPEAFF
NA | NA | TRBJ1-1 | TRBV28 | TGTGCCAGCAGTTTATCATCGGAAGCTTTCTTT | CASSLSSEAFF
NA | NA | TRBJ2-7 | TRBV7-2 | TGTGCCAGCTTTCCCGGGGGCGCCGACGAGCAGCACTTC | CASFPGGADEQHF
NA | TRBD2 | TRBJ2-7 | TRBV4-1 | TGCGCTAGCAGCCAAGTCGGGGGAGCGGGGTACGAGCAGTACTTC | CASSQVGGAGYEQYF
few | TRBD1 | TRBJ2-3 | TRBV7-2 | TGTGCCAGCAGCCCCCGGGACAGGCTCACAGATACGCAGTATTTT | CASSPRDRLTDTQYF
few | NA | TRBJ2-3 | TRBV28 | TGTGCCAGCAGACCTATAGCCCACAGGGACTTTAGAAAGGCGGATACGCAGTATTTT | CASRPIAHRDFRKADTQYF
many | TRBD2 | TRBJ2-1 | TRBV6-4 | TGTGCCAGCAGTGTCGTAGCGGGATACAATGAGCAGTTCTTC | CASSVVAGYNEQFF
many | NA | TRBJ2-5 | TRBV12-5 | TGTGCTAGTGGTTTGGACGGACCTTCTCGGCCCCAGTACTTC | CASGLDGPSRPQYF
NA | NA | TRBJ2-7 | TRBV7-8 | TGTGCCAGCAGCTTATTTGGGGGAGAAGACGAGCGGTACTTC | CASSLFGGEDERYF
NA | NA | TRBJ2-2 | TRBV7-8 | TGTGCCAGCAGCTTAGTTGGGACAAGGACGAACACCGGGGAGCTGTTTTTT | CASSLVGTRTNTGELFF
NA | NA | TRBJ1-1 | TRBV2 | TGTGCCAGCTGTTTGCTACAGGGAGCACAGACTGAAGCTTTCTTT | CASCLLQGAQTEAFF
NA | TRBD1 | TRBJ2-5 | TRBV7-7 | TGTGCTAGCAGCCGAAGACGAGACAGGGTAGGAGAGACCCAGTACTTC | CASSRRRDRVGETQYF
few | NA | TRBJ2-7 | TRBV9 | TGTGCCAGCAGCGTAGGAAGGGGCGAGCAGTACTTC | CASSVGRGEQYF
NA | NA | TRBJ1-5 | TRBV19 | TGTGCCAGTTGCTCGGTTGGCAATCAGCCCCAGCATTTT | CASCSVGNQPQHF
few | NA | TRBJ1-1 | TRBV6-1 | TGTGCCAGCAGCCGGGTCCTTTGGCACACTGAAGCTTTCTTT | CASSRVLWHTEAFF
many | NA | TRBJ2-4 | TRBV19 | TGTGCCAGTAGTATAGGGCAGGGCTTAGCCAAAAACATTCAGTACTTC | CASSIGQGLAKNIQYF
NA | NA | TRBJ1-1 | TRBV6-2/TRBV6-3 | TGTGCCAGCACCGACAACAGGGTTACTGAAGCTTTCTTT | CASTDNRVTEAFF
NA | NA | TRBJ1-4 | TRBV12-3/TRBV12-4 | TGTGCCAGCAGTTTATTGGCCCAGGCTACAACTAATGAAAAACTGTTTTTT | CASSLLAQATTNEKLFF
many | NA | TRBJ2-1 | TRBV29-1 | TGCAGCGTTACAGCAGGGAATGAGCAGTTCTTC | CSVTAGNEQFF
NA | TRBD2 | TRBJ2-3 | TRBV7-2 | TGTGCCAGCAGCCCTCAGCGGGGATACGGAGATACGCAGTATTTT | CASSPQRGYGDTQYF
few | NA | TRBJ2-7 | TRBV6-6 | TGTGCCAGCAGTTACGGAAGGAACTACGAGCAGTACTTC | CASSYGRNYEQYF
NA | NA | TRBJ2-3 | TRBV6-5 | TGTGCCAGCAGTTACCGGGGCGCAGATACGCAGTATTTT | CASSYRGADTQYF
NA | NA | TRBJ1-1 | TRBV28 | TGTGCCAGCAGTTTAAGGCAGCCGTATTACACTGGAGCTTTCTTT | CASSLRQPYYTGAFF
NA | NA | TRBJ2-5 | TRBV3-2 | TGTGCCAGCAGTCTTAATAGCAGGAGCCATGAGACCCAGTACTTC | CASSLNSRSHETQYF
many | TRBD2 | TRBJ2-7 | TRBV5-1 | TGTGCCAGCAGCGCTGGACTAGCTGGCGAGCAGTACTTC | CASSAGLAGEQYF
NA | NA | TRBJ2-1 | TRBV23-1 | TGCGCCAGCAGTCAACCTTGGGACCGCCTTACCTACAATGAGCAGTTCTTC | CASSQPWDRLTYNEQFF
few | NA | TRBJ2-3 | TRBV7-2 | TGTGCCAGCAGCTTAGTAACGGGGGTCACAGATACGCAGTATTTT | CASSLVTGVTDTQYF